This passage covers 5 T cell receptor beta chains from one sample sequenced in a study of T cell responses to AZD1222 COVID-19 vaccine. The table came from immunoSEQ multiplex PCR; TCRdb's copy has only in-frame clones and leaves some out. The sample has 86,000 or so clones; roughly nine tenths are singletons. Material: peripheral blood, obtained on day 0 of AZD1222 vaccination. The receptors were gathered from an adult in good health.

This clone was observed once. The rearrangement joins TRBV4-2 to TRBJ1-2; TRBD1 aligns across 7 bases. The CDR3 sequence is 15 residues long. Germline V gives CDR1 LGHNA, CDR2 YNFKEQ. Trimming cost V 4 bases and J 8 bases; bases outside gene matches: 13. The chain's CDR3 is CASSPTGITFGGYTF. Here the CDR3 DNA reads TGTGCCAGCAGCCCGACAGGGATTACCTTCGGGGGCTACACCTTC.

The chain carries TRBV7-3 and TRBJ1-1; perhaps TRBD1 as D (5 bases). The CDR3 totals 13 residues. The germline V gene encodes CDR1 SGHTA and CDR2 FQGTGA. Trimming took off 7 bases at V and 7 bases at J, with 16 bases between the two ends. The CDR3 protein is CASKGRGEGEAFF. CDR3 nucleotide sequence: TGTGCCAGCAAAGGGAGGGGCGAGGGTGAAGCTTTCTTT.

J is TRBJ2-2 and V is TRBV7-3, with 10 positions matching TRBD1. Germline V gene sequence: CDR1 SGHTA, CDR2 FQGTGA. Trimming at V came to 2 bases and at J to 6 bases, leaving 12 bases not matched to a gene. The CDR3 spans 18 residues. The CDR3 nucleotides read TGTGCCAGCAGCTTACGAGGACAGGGGGGAGTATTTTCCGGGGAGCTGTTTTTT. It encodes CASSLRGQGGVFSGELFF.

The chain joins TRBV3-1 (or the pseudogene TRBV3-2) to TRBJ2-7, with no clear D. This CDR3 contains 15 residues. Germline V gene lookup returns CDR1 LGHDT and CDR2 YNNKEL (reference sequence). The V end was cut by 0 bases, the J end by 1 base, with 10 bases between. The CDR3: CASSQDFPGSYEQYF. Here the CDR3 DNA reads TGTGCCAGCAGCCAAGACTTCCCAGGTTCCTACGAGCAGTACTTC.

This chain links TRBV3-1 (or the pseudogene TRBV3-2) with TRBJ2-3; D is unresolved. Germline assignment: CDR1 LGHDT and CDR2 YNNKEL (reference sequence). This CDR3 is 13 amino acids long. V dropped 8 bases and J dropped 1 base, with 10 bases sitting between them. CDR3 amino acids: CASRSAGTDTQYF. For the CDR3, the DNA is TGTGCCAGCCGAAGCGCCGGCACAGATACGCAGTATTTT.